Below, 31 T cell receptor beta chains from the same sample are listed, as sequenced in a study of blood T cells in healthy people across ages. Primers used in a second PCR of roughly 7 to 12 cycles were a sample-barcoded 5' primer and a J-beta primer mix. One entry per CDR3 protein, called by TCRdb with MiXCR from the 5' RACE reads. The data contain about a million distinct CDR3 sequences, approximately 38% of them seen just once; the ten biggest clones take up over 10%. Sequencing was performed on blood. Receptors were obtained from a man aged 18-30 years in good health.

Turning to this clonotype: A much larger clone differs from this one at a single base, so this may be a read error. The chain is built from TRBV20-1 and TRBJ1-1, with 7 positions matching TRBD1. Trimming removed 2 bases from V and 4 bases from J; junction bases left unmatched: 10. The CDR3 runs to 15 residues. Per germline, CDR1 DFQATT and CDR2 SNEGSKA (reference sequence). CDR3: CSARLPDDRATEAFF. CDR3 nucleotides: TGCAGTGCTAGACTACCCGACGACAGGGCCACTGAAGCTTTCTTT.

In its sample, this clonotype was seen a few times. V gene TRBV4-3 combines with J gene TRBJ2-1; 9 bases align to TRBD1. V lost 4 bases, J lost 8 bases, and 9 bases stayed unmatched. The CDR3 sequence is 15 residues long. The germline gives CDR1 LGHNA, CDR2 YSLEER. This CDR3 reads CASSRSDRGIDEQFF. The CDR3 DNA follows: TGCGCCAGCAGCCGGTCGGACAGGGGAATTGATGAGCAGTTCTTC.

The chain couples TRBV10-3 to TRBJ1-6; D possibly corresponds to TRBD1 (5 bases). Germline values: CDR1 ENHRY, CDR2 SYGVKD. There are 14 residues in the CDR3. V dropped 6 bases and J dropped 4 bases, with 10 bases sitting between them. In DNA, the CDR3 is TGTGCCATCAGCTTACAGGATTATAATTCACCCCTCCACTTT. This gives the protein CAISLQDYNSPLHF.

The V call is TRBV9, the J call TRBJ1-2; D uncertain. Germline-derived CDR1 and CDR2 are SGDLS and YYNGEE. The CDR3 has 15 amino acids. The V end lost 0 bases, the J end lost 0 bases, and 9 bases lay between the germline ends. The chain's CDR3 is CASSVGGIPNYGYTF. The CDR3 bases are TGTGCCAGCAGCGTAGGGGGAATACCTAACTATGGCTACACCTTC.

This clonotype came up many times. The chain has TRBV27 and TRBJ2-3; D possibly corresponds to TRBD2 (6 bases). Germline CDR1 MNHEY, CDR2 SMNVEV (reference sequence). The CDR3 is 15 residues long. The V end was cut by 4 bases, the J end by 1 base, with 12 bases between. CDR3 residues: CASSSTGRRTDTQYF. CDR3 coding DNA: TGTGCCAGCAGTTCCACCGGGAGACGCACAGATACGCAGTATTTT.

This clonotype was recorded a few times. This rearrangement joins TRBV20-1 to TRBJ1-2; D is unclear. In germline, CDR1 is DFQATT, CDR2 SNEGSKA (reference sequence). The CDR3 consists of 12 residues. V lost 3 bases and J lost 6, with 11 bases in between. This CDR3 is CSASSPPDGYTF. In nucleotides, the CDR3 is TGCAGTGCTAGCTCTCCCCCCGATGGCTACACCTTC.

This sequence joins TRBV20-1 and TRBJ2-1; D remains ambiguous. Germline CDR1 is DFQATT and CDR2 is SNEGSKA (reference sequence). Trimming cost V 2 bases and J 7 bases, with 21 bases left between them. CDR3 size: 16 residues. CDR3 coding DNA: TGCAGTGCTAGACAGGCGGAGTCTCTTGGTAGGAATGAGCAGTTCTTC. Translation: CSARQAESLGRNEQFF.

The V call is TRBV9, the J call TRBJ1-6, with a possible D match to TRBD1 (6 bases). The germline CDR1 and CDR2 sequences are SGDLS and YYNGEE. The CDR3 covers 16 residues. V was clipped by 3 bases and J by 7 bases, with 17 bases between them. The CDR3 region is CASSGSQGTLNSPLHF. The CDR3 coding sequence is TGTGCCAGCAGCGGCTCACAGGGAACTCTGAATTCACCCCTCCACTTT.

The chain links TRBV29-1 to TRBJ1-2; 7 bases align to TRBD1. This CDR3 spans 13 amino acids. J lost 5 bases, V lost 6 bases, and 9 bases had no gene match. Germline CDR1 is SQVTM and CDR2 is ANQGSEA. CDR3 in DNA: TGCAGCGTGACTACAGGGGTTCGGTATGGCTACACCTTC. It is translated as CSVTTGVRYGYTF. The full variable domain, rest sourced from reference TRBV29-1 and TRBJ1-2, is SAVISQKPSRDICQRGTSLTIQCQVDSQVTMMFWYRQQPGQSLTLIATANQGSEATYESGFVIDKFPISRPNLTFSTLTVSNMSPEDSSIYLCSVTTGVRYGYTFGSGTRLTVV.

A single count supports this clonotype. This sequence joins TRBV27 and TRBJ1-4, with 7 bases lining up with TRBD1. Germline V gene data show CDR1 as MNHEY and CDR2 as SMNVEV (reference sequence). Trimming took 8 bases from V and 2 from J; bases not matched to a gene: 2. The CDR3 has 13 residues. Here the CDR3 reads CASRGQTNEKLFF. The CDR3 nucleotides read TGTGCCAGCCGGGGACAGACTAATGAAAAACTGTTTTTT.

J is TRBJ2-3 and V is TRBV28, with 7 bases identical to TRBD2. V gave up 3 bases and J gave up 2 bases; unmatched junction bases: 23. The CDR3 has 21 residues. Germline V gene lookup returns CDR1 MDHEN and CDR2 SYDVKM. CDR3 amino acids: CASSLPSGGGGHIVFTDTQYF. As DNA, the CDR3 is TGTGCCAGCAGTTTGCCAAGTGGCGGGGGTGGTCATATCGTTTTCACAGATACGCAGTATTTT.

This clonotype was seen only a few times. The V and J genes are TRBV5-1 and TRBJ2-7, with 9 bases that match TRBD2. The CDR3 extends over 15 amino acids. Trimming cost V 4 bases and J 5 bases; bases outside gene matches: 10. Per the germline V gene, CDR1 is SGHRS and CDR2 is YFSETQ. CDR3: CASSDPLSGGDEQYF. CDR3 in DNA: TGCGCCAGCAGCGACCCTCTTAGCGGGGGAGACGAGCAGTACTTC.

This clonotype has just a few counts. The CDR3 reads CAISEGRTSGSYEQYF. CDR3 bases: TGTGCCATCAGTGAGGGTCGGACTAGCGGTTCCTACGAGCAGTACTTC. This rearrangement joins TRBV10-3 to TRBJ2-7, with 10 bases aligning to TRBD2. Trimming cost V 2 bases and J 1 base; bases outside gene matches: 5. Germline V lookup: CDR1 ENHRY, CDR2 SYGVKD. CDR3 length: 16 residues.

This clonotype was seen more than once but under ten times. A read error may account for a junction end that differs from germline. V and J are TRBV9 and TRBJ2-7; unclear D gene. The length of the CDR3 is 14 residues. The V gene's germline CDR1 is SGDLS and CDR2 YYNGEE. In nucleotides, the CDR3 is TGTGCCAGCAGCGTCTACGACCAAGGCAATGAGCAGTACTTT. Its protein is CASSVYDQGNEQYF.

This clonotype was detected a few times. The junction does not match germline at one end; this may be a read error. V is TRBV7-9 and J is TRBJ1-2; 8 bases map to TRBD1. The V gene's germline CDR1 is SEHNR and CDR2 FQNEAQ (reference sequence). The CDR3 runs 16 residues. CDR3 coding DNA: TGTGCCAGCAGGAGAGGATCAGGGGGCGATAACAATGGCTACACCTTC. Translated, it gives CASRRGSGGDNNGYTF.

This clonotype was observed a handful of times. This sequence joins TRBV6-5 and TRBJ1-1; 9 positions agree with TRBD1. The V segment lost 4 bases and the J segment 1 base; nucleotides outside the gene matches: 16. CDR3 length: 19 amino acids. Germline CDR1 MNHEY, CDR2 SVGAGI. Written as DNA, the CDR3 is TGTGCCAGCAGTTGGGATCCGGGACAGGGTAGGAGGACGAACACTGAAGCTTTCTTT. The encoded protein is CASSWDPGQGRRTNTEAFF.

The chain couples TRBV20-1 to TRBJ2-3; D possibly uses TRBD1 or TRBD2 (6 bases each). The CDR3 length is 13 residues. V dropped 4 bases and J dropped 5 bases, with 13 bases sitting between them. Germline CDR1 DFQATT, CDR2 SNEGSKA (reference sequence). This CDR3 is CSAITGGQDTQYF. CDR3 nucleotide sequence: TGCAGTGCTATTACTGGGGGGCAAGATACGCAGTATTTT.

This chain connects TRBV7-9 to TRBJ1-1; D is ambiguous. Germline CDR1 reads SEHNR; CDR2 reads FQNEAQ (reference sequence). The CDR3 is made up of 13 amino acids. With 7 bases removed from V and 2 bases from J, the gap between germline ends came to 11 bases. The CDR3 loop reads CASTPWDNTEAFF. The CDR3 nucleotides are TGTGCCAGCACCCCCTGGGATAACACTGAAGCTTTCTTT.

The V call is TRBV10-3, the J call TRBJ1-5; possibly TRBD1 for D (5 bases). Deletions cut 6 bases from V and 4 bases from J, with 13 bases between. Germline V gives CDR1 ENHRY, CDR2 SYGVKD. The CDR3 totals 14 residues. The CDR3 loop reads CAIRDGGGNQPQHF. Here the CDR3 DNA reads TGTGCCATCAGAGATGGGGGAGGGAATCAGCCCCAGCATTTT.

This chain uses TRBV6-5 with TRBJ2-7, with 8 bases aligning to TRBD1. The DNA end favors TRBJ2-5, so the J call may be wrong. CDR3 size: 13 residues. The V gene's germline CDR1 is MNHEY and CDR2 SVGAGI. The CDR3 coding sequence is TGTGCCAGCAGTGCCCAGGGGGCAGAGACCCAGTACTTC. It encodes CASSAQGAETQYF.

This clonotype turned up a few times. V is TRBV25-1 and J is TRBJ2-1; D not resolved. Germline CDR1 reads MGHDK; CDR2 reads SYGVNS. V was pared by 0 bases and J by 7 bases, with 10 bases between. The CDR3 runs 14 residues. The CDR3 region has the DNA TGTGCCAGCAGTGAATATAAGGGATGGAATGAGCAGTTCTTC. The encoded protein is CASSEYKGWNEQFF. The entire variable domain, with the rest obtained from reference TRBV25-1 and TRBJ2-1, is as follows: EADIYQTPRYLVIGTGKKITLECSQTMGHDKMYWYQQDPGMELHLIHYSYGVNSTEKGDLSSESTVSRIRTEHFPLTLESARPSHTSQYLCASSEYKGWNEQFFGPGTRLTVL.

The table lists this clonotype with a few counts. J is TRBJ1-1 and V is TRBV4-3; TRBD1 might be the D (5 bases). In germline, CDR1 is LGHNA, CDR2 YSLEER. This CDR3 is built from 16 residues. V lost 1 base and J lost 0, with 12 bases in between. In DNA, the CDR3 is TGCGCCAGCAGCCAAGCTGGGGGGGGAATGAACACTGAAGCTTTCTTT. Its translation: CASSQAGGGMNTEAFF.

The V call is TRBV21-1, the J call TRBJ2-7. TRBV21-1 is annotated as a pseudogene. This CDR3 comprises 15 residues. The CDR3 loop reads CASSKGLGRTYEQYF. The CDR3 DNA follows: TGTGCCAGCAGCAAAGGTCTAGGCAGAACCTACGAGCAGTACTTC.

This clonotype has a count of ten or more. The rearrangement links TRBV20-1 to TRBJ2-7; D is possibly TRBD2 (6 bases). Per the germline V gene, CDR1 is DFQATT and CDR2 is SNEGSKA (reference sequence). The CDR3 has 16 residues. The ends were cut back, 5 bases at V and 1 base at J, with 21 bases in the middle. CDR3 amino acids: CSAVPTSGTSSYEQYF. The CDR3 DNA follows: TGCAGTGCTGTGCCGACGTCCGGGACTTCATCCTACGAGCAGTACTTC.

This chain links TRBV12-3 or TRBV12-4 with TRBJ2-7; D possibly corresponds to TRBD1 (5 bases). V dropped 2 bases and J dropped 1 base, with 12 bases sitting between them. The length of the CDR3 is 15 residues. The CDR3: CASSLRQLKSYEQYF. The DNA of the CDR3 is TGTGCCAGCAGTTTACGACAGTTAAAATCCTACGAGCAGTACTTC.

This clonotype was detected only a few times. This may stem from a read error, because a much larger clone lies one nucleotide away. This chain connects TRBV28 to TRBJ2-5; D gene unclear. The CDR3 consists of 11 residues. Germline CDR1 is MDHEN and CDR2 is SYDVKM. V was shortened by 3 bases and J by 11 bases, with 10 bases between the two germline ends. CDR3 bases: TGTGCCAGCAGTTTTGAGAATGAGCAGTACTTC. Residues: CASSFENEQYF.

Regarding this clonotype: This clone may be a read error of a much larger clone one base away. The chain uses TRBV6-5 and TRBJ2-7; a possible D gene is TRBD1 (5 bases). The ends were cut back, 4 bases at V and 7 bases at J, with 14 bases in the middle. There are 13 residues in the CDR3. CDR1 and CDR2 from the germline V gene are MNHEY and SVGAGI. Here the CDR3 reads CASSFDSRNEQYF. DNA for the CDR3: TGTGCCAGCAGTTTCGACAGTCGTAATGAGCAGTACTTC.

CDR3 sequence: CASSPEGQSTDTQYF. The CDR3 bases are TGTGCCAGCAGCCCCGAGGGGCAGAGCACAGATACGCAGTATTTT. The chain employs TRBV7-3 and TRBJ2-3; D may correspond to TRBD1 or TRBD2 (5 bases each). Germline V gives CDR1 SGHTA, CDR2 FQGTGA. V shed 5 bases and J shed 0 bases, with 12 bases lying between them. CDR3 length: 15 amino acids.

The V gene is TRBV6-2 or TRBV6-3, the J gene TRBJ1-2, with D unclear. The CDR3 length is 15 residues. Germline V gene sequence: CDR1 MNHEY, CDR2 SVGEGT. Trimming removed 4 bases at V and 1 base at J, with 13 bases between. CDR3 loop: CASSLTRRDNYGYTF. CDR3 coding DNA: TGTGCCAGCAGTTTGACCCGAAGAGATAACTATGGCTACACCTTC.

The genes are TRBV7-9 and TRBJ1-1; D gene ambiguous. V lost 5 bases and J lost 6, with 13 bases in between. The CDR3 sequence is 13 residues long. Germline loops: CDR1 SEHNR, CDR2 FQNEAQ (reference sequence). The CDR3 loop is CASSVEGPAEAFF. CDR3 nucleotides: TGTGCCAGCAGCGTAGAAGGTCCGGCTGAAGCTTTCTTT.

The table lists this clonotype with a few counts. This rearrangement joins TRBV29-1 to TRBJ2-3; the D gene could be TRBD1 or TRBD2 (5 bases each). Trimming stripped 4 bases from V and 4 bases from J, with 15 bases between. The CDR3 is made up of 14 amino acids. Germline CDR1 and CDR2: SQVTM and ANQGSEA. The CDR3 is CSVVPGPPPDTQYF. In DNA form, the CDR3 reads TGCAGCGTTGTCCCGGGGCCGCCACCAGATACGCAGTATTTT.